Listed here are 20 T cell receptor beta chains from one sample, sequenced in a study of beta chain features in type 1 diabetes. TCRB transcripts that were expressed got sequenced, as all of the isolated RNA had been reverse transcribed. Here immunoSEQ multiplex PCR was the method, and the copy in TCRdb shows in-frame clones only, minus some. The sample comprises some 410,000 clones, approximately 13% of which are singletons, and approximately 0.035% rests with the top ten. Sequencing was done on a sample of naive CD4+ T cells from blood. The receptors come from a young man in good health.

The gene calls are TRBV5-1 and TRBJ2-6; D uncertain. The CDR3 has 17 amino acids. Trimming stripped 4 bases from V and 0 bases from J, with 14 bases between. Per germline, CDR1 SGHRS and CDR2 YFSETQ. This chain's CDR3 is CASSPGRIRSGANVLTF. The CDR3 bases are TGCGCCAGCAGCCCGGGCAGAATACGCTCTGGGGCCAACGTCCTGACTTTC.

The chain combines TRBV27 with TRBJ2-5, with TRBD1 as a possible D gene (6 bases). The CDR3 totals 16 residues. Between the trimmed V and J ends, which lost 6 bases and 2 bases, there was a span of 19 bases. Per germline, CDR1 MNHEY and CDR2 SMNVEV (reference sequence). This CDR3 reads CASSPDPQGRQETQYF. CDR3 bases: TGTGCCAGCAGCCCAGACCCACAGGGCAGACAAGAGACCCAGTACTTC.

This sequence joins TRBV7-9 and TRBJ1-4; 9 positions agree with TRBD1. J was trimmed by 8 bases and V by 3 bases; bases with no gene match: 7. Germline V CDR1 and CDR2: SEHNR, FQNEAQ (reference sequence). CDR3 size: 15 residues. Written as DNA, the CDR3 is TGTGCCAGCAGCTTCACACAGGGGGCGGTGGAAAAACTGTTTTTT. Translated, it gives CASSFTQGAVEKLFF.

The gene calls are TRBV10-3 and TRBJ2-3; possibly TRBD1 for D (6 bases). The CDR3 length is 13 residues. Germline V lookup: CDR1 ENHRY, CDR2 SYGVKD. Trimming cost V 0 bases and J 13 bases, with 14 bases left between them. The CDR3 DNA sequence: TGTGCCATCAGTGAGTCAAGGACTTCAGGGGAGTATTTT. Its protein is CAISESRTSGEYF.

This clone is a singleton in its sample. V gene TRBV9 combines with J gene TRBJ2-5; D is possibly TRBD2 (5 bases). V lost 4 bases to trimming and J lost 0 bases, with 13 bases between them. This CDR3 comprises 15 residues. Per the germline V gene, CDR1 is SGDLS and CDR2 is YYNGEE. The CDR3 sequence: CASSPRGPDQETQYF. The DNA for the CDR3 is TGTGCCAGCAGCCCACGCGGGCCGGACCAAGAGACCCAGTACTTC.

V is TRBV2 and J is TRBJ2-1; unclear D gene. This CDR3 is built from 13 residues. V shed 2 bases and J shed 7 bases, with 9 bases lying between them. Germline V gives CDR1 SNHLY, CDR2 FYNNEI. The CDR3 DNA is TGTGCCAGCAGTGAAATGGTGCGGAATGAGCAGTTCTTC. It translates to CASSEMVRNEQFF.

The chain uses TRBV5-4 and TRBJ2-3; D is unresolved. The germline gives CDR1 SGHNT, CDR2 YYREEE (reference sequence). This CDR3 spans 15 amino acids. Trimming took off 0 bases at V and 1 base at J, with 9 bases between the two ends. CDR3 sequence reads: CASSLGSWGTDTQYF. DNA for the CDR3: TGTGCCAGCAGCTTGGGGTCATGGGGCACAGATACGCAGTATTTT.

The chain has TRBV28 and TRBJ1-2; 8 positions match TRBD1. Germline CDR1 MDHEN, CDR2 SYDVKM. Germline trimming cut 6 bases from V and 6 bases from J; bases unmatched to any gene: 18. The CDR3 consists of 17 residues. The CDR3 spells CASRSTRPQGAKDGYTF. CDR3 DNA: TGTGCCAGCAGATCTACTCGTCCGCAGGGGGCAAAGGATGGCTACACCTTC.

The V call is TRBV4-1, the J call TRBJ1-1; a possible D gene is TRBD1 (6 bases). This CDR3 region has 15 residues. Germline assignment: CDR1 MGHRA and CDR2 YSYEKL. V lost 1 base and J 1 base, leaving 10 bases between the germline ends. CDR3 in DNA: TGCGCCAGCAGCCAAGGGGACATCACGAACACTGAAGCTTTCTTT. It encodes CASSQGDITNTEAFF.

This clone was recorded a few times. CDR3: CASSRSDRGVGEQYV. The CDR3 DNA sequence: TGTGCCAGCAGCAGATCGGACAGGGGAGTAGGGGAGCAGTACGTC. The chain has TRBV21-1 and TRBJ2-7; the D call of TRBD1 is as the table states it, not checked on the DNA. TRBV21-1 is listed as a pseudogene. The CDR3 has 15 amino acids.

The chain couples TRBV7-8 to TRBJ2-1; TRBD1 agrees at 8 bases. CDR3 length: 15 residues. V lost 4 bases to trimming and J lost 4 bases; unmatched junction nucleotides: 6. Germline lookup yields CDR1 SGHVS and CDR2 FQNEAQ. In DNA, the CDR3 is TGTGCCAGCAGCTCCGGGACAGGACCTTACAATGAGCAGTTCTTC. This gives the protein CASSSGTGPYNEQFF.

V gene TRBV29-1 combines with J gene TRBJ2-1; TRBD2 matches 14 bases. The ends lost 6 bases at V and 0 bases at J; junction bases unmatched: 13. Per germline, CDR1 SQVTM and CDR2 ANQGSEA. The CDR3 is 19 amino acids. The CDR3 DNA is TGCAGCGTGGGCCTCGGACTAGCGGGAGGACGTAGCTCCTACAATGAGCAGTTCTTC. Residues: CSVGLGLAGGRSSYNEQFF.

V gene TRBV30 combines with J gene TRBJ1-2, with 7 bases aligning to TRBD1. Per the germline V gene, CDR1 is GTSNPN and CDR2 is SVGIG (reference sequence). The CDR3 is 15 residues long. With V trimmed by 4 bases and J by 1 base, 9 bases remained unmatched. As DNA, the CDR3 is TGTGCCTGGATACATACCGGGACAGTTAACTATGGCTACACCTTC. Protein product: CAWIHTGTVNYGYTF.

This sequence joins TRBV7-9 and TRBJ2-7; no definite D call. Germline V CDR1 and CDR2: SEHNR, FQNEAQ (reference sequence). CDR3 length: 13 residues. Trimming removed 3 bases from V and 0 bases from J, with 6 bases in between. CDR3 coding DNA: TGTGCCAGCAGCTTGAAGAGCTCCTACGAGCAGTACTTC. Its translation: CASSLKSSYEQYF.

This clone has a count of ten or more. This chain links TRBV21-1 with TRBJ2-6; the D call of TRBD1 is as the table states it, not checked on the DNA. TRBV21-1 is reported as a pseudogene. CDR3 size: 14 residues. CDR3 DNA: TGTGCCAGCAGCCCATTCTCTGGGGCCAACGTCCTGACTTTC. As protein: CASSPFSGANVLTF.

This clone was seen a few times. The V and J genes are TRBV9 and TRBJ2-1; D remains ambiguous. Germline V gene lookup returns CDR1 SGDLS and CDR2 YYNGEE. V was pared by 0 bases and J by 0 bases, with 7 bases between. There are 15 residues in the CDR3. CDR3 region: CASSVDGRSYNEQFF. The CDR3 region has the DNA TGTGCCAGCAGCGTAGACGGTCGCTCCTACAATGAGCAGTTCTTC. Together with reference TRBV9 and TRBJ2-1, the CDR3 gives the full variable domain: DSGVTQTPKHLITATGQRVTLRCSPRSGDLSVYWYQQSLDQGLQFLIQYYNGEERAKGNILERFSAQQFPDLHSELNLSSLELGDSALYFCASSVDGRSYNEQFFGPGTRLTVL.

This rearrangement joins TRBV7-9 to TRBJ2-7; tentatively, D is TRBD1 or TRBD2 (5 bases each). Germline V gives CDR1 SEHNR, CDR2 FQNEAQ (reference sequence). V was cut by 5 bases and J by 3 bases, with 8 bases left in between. CDR3 length equals 12 residues. The CDR3 region has the DNA TGTGCCAGCAGCCGGGACGGCTACGAGCAGTACTTC. Translated, it gives CASSRDGYEQYF.

There are a few counts of this clone. The gene calls are TRBV27 and TRBJ2-3; D remains ambiguous. The CDR3 consists of 13 residues. V was cut by 6 bases and J by 5 bases, with 12 bases left in between. Germline-derived CDR1 and CDR2 are MNHEY and SMNVEV (reference sequence). The CDR3 reads CASSLMYGDTQYF. Written as DNA, the CDR3 is TGTGCCAGCAGCCTCATGTATGGAGATACGCAGTATTTT.

The chain is built from TRBV18 and TRBJ2-7; TRBD1 matches 7 bases. Germline assignment: CDR1 KGHSH and CDR2 LQKENI. The V segment lost 3 bases and the J segment 3 bases; nucleotides outside the gene matches: 2. The CDR3 runs to 13 residues. The CDR3 protein is CASSPTGYYEQYV. The CDR3 DNA is TGTGCCAGCTCACCGACAGGGTACTACGAGCAGTACGTC.

The chain joins TRBV23-1 to TRBJ2-1; TRBD2 matches 7 bases. TRBV23-1 is noted as an ORF with a role that remains uncertain. Trimming at V came to 2 bases and at J to 0 bases, leaving 4 bases not matched to a gene. CDR3 length equals 16 residues. In DNA form, the CDR3 reads TGCGCCAGCAGTCAAATACGGGACTACTCCTACAATGAGCAGTTCTTC. Translating gives CASSQIRDYSYNEQFF.